These 30 T cell receptor beta chains were all obtained from the same sample, sequenced in a study of T cells in Graves' hyperthyroidism and ophthalmopathy. TCR beta CDR3 region amplification was performed from RNA transcripts. The TCR CDR3 first-round RT-PCR relied on the HTBI primer set. TCRdb reanalysed the multiplex PCR reads using MiXCR and keeps one entry per CDR3 protein. The repertoire has 450,000 to 700,000 distinct CDR3 sequences, around 45% of them found once; the top ten carry approximately 8.4%. Sequenced input: peripheral blood or thyroid tissue (not recorded which). All receptors derive from a woman aged 18-35 years with Graves' hyperthyroidism.

In this sample, this clonotype turned up many times. V is TRBV7-9 and J is TRBJ1-2; D remains ambiguous. CDR1 and CDR2 from the germline V gene are SEHNR and FQNEAQ (reference sequence). The V and J ends lost 6 bases and 7 bases respectively, with 15 bases between them. The CDR3 covers 13 residues. This chain's CDR3 is CASRKQTEGGYTF. The DNA for the CDR3 is TGTGCCAGCAGGAAACAGACTGAGGGTGGCTACACCTTC.

This clonotype showed up many times. V is TRBV19 and J is TRBJ2-2; the match to TRBD2 covers 7 bases. Germline trimming cut 8 bases from V and 6 bases from J; bases unmatched to any gene: 12. The germline V gene encodes CDR1 LNHDA and CDR2 SQIVND (reference sequence). There are 15 residues in the CDR3. CDR3 protein: CASGNSGTGAGELFF. In nucleotides, the CDR3 is TGTGCCAGTGGGAACAGCGGGACGGGCGCCGGGGAGCTGTTTTTT.

This clonotype appeared many times. J is TRBJ2-6 and V is TRBV11-1; the D is unclear. This CDR3 spans 16 amino acids. With 3 bases removed from V and 0 bases from J, the gap between germline ends came to 9 bases. Germline CDR1 reads SGHAT; CDR2 reads FQDESV (reference sequence). The CDR3, as DNA: TGTGCCAGCAGCTTGTCCTTGCGCTCTGGGGCCAACGTCCTGACTTTC. The encoded protein is CASSLSLRSGANVLTF. The full variable domain, its missing parts supplied by reference TRBV11-1 and TRBJ2-6, is EAEVAQSPRYKITEKSQAVAFWCDPISGHATLYWYRQILGQGPELLVQFQDESVVDDSQLPKDRFSAERLKGVDSTLKIQPAELGDSAMYLCASSLSLRSGANVLTFGAGSRLTVL.

This clonotype has a count of ten or more. CDR3 loop: CASSGYRDSNYGYTF. The CDR3, as DNA: TGTGCCAGCAGCGGCTACCGGGACAGCAACTATGGCTACACCTTC. V is TRBV9 and J is TRBJ1-2, with TRBD1 matching 7 bases. The CDR3 consists of 15 residues. Germline lookup yields CDR1 SGDLS and CDR2 YYNGEE. V was pared by 3 bases and J by 2 bases, with 7 bases of the junction left unmatched.

The chain recombines TRBV19 with TRBJ1-1; D ambiguous. Germline V gives CDR1 LNHDA, CDR2 SQIVND (reference sequence). Trimming removed 10 bases from V and 10 bases from J, with 10 bases in between. The CDR3 consists of 9 residues. CDR3 DNA sequence: TGTGCCACTACGGCGGGAGCTTTCTTT. This sequence encodes CATTAGAFF.

This clonotype was counted at least ten times. The rearrangement links TRBV13 to TRBJ1-4; D is unclear. CDR3 size: 14 residues. The germline V gene encodes CDR1 PRHDT and CDR2 FYEKMQ (reference sequence). The germline V and J ends were trimmed by 5 bases and 3 bases, with 10 bases remaining between them. The CDR3 is CASSIGPANEKLFF. The CDR3 nucleotides read TGTGCCAGCAGCATCGGCCCTGCTAATGAAAAACTGTTTTTT. Filled out from reference TRBV13 and TRBJ1-4, the complete variable domain reads AAGVIQSPRHLIKEKRETATLKCYPIPRHDTVYWYQQGPGQDPQFLISFYEKMQSDKGSIPDRFSAQQFSDYHSELNMSSLELGDSALYFCASSIGPANEKLFFGSGTQLSVL.

This clonotype was picked up many times. The gene calls are TRBV5-5 and TRBJ1-1; possible D gene TRBD1, 5 bases. V shed 6 bases and J shed 5 bases, with 17 bases lying between them. Germline loops: CDR1 SGHKS, CDR2 YYEKEE (reference sequence). This CDR3 comprises 14 residues. CDR3 coding DNA: TGTGCCAGCATACTACAGGATCCAGGAACTGAAGCTTTCTTT. This encodes CASILQDPGTEAFF.

This clonotype was counted ten times or more. The chain links TRBV6-2 or TRBV6-3 to TRBJ1-5; D is unclear. The germline V gene encodes CDR1 MNHEY and CDR2 SVGEGT. This CDR3 contains 13 residues. Trimming pared 2 bases from V and 8 bases from J, leaving 10 bases between. CDR3 DNA: TGTGCCAGCAGTTACCGTCCGCAGGAGCCCCAGCATTTT. It encodes CASSYRPQEPQHF.

This clonotype was detected many times. The chain joins TRBV4-1 to TRBJ1-1; 8 positions agree with TRBD1. The CDR3 has 17 amino acids. V was clipped by 3 bases and J by 1 base; unmatched bases: 10. Germline assignment: CDR1 MGHRA and CDR2 YSYEKL. CDR3 sequence reads: CASSQLPGQETNTEAFF. CDR3 nucleotide sequence: TGCGCCAGCAGCCAGTTACCGGGACAGGAGACGAACACTGAAGCTTTCTTT.

This clonotype was counted ten times or more. This rearrangement joins TRBV6-5 to TRBJ1-2; D is undetermined. The CDR3 loop spans 13 amino acids. V lost 2 bases, J lost 0 bases, and 4 bases lay in between. The germline V gene has CDR1 MNHEY and CDR2 SVGAGI. The CDR3 spells CASSYGPNYGYTF. The CDR3 DNA reads as TGTGCCAGCAGTTACGGTCCTAACTATGGCTACACCTTC.

Concerning this clonotype: The junction shows a germline mismatch at one end, possibly a read error. The chain's CDR3 is CVSRRRSSESGLFF. As DNA, the CDR3 is TGTGTCAGCAGACGTAGGAGTAGCGAAAGCGGGCTGTTTTTT. This sequence joins TRBV13 and TRBJ2-2, with a possible D match to TRBD2 (5 bases). Germline-derived CDR1 and CDR2 are PRHDT and FYEKMQ (reference sequence). The length of the CDR3 is 14 residues.

In this sample, this clonotype turned up once. The chain carries TRBV29-1 and TRBJ1-2; unclear D gene. The V gene lost 7 bases and the J gene lost 7 bases, with 19 bases spanning the gap. The CDR3 has 13 residues. The germline V gene has CDR1 SQVTM and CDR2 ANQGSEA. The CDR3 reads CSASSSLPPGYTF. The DNA for the CDR3 is TGCAGCGCCAGCAGTTCGCTACCCCCTGGCTACACCTTC.

There are many counts of this clonotype. The rearrangement joins TRBV19 to TRBJ1-5; 9 nucleotides line up with TRBD1. In germline, CDR1 is LNHDA, CDR2 SQIVND (reference sequence). Trimming took 8 bases from V and 1 from J; bases not matched to a gene: 3. The CDR3 is made up of 14 amino acids. The CDR3 sequence is CASYDRGSNQPQHF. The CDR3 DNA reads as TGTGCCAGTTACGACAGGGGGAGCAATCAGCCCCAGCATTTT.

As concerns this clonotype: With a much larger clone just one base away, this may be a read error. V gene TRBV5-1 combines with J gene TRBJ1-1; D is uncertain. CDR3 length equals 13 residues. Germline CDR1 and CDR2: SGHRS and YFSETQ. CDR3 residues: CASSGEVREAASF. CDR3 bases: TGCGCCAGCAGCGGGGAGGTCCGAGAGGCGGCTTCCTTT.

There are many counts of this clonotype. The CDR3 sequence is CSASGGAEKLFF. CDR3 in DNA: TGCAGTGCTAGCGGAGGGGCGGAAAAACTGTTTTTT. V gene TRBV20-1 combines with J gene TRBJ1-4; D is perhaps TRBD1 (5 bases). Deletions cut 3 bases from V and 8 bases from J, with 10 bases between. The CDR3 is 12 residues long. The germline gives CDR1 DFQATT, CDR2 SNEGSKA (reference sequence).

About this clonotype itself: Since a much larger clone is just one base distant, this may be a read error. The chain is built from TRBV6-1 and TRBJ2-2; no definite D call. Germline values: CDR1 MNHNS, CDR2 SASEGT. With 4 bases removed from V and 2 bases from J, the gap between germline ends came to 5 bases. CDR3 length equals 13 residues. CDR3 loop: CASSAVNTGELFF. CDR3 bases: TGTGCCAGCAGTGCCGTCAACACCGGGGAGCTGTTTTTT.

This clonotype has only a few counts. V gene TRBV6-1 combines with J gene TRBJ1-4, with TRBD1 matching over 11 bases. Germline V lookup: CDR1 MNHNS, CDR2 SASEGT. CDR3 size: 16 residues. Trimming removed 0 bases from V and 8 bases from J; junction bases left unmatched: 5. The CDR3 is CASSEASGQGDEKLFF. Written as DNA, the CDR3 is TGTGCCAGCAGTGAAGCTTCGGGACAGGGGGACGAAAAACTGTTTTTT.

With respect to this clonotype: Without the conserved terminal phenylalanine or tryptophan, this CDR3 likely stems from a read error. The chain's CDR3 is CASGLVRETQYL. CDR3 in DNA: TGTGCTAGTGGTTTGGTACGAGAGACCCAGTACCTC. The rearrangement uses TRBV12-5 and TRBJ2-5, with D hard to call. Germline CDR1 is LGHNT and CDR2 is FRNRAP. This CDR3 region has 12 residues. Trimming left V 0 bases short and J 4 bases short, with 3 bases between.

This clonotype is a singleton in its sample. The junction does not match germline at one end; this may be a read error. The V gene is TRBV6-5, the J gene TRBJ1-2; D is unresolved. This CDR3 is 16 amino acids long. Germline CDR1 reads MNHEY; CDR2 reads SVGAGI. The CDR3 loop reads CAGSYSAGEANYGYTF. Written as DNA, the CDR3 is TGTGCCGGCAGTTACTCGGCGGGAGAGGCGAACTATGGCTACACCTTC.

The chain links TRBV10-3 to TRBJ2-2; 9 bases map to TRBD2. The V and J ends lost 11 bases and 5 bases, in that order; junction bases with no gene match: 15. This CDR3 has 16 residues. CDR1 is ENHRY and CDR2 is SYGVKD in the germline V gene. CDR3 in DNA: TGTGCCGTCCCCGGGGAGCGGGAGGTCGCTACCGGGGAGCTGTTTTTT. Protein: CAVPGEREVATGELFF.

Of note for this clonotype: The junction shows a germline mismatch at one end, possibly a read error. This chain connects TRBV2 to TRBJ2-5; D is perhaps TRBD2 (6 bases). The J call may be incorrect, as the DNA end agrees better with TRBJ2-7. Germline CDR1 reads SNHLY; CDR2 reads FYNNEI. The CDR3 has 15 residues. The CDR3 loop is CAISGAGSLSYEQYF. CDR3 DNA sequence: TGTGCCATCAGTGGGGCCGGGAGTTTGTCCTACGAGCAGTACTTC.

The V and J genes are TRBV6-5 and TRBJ2-7; D is ambiguous. CDR1 is MNHEY, CDR2 SVGAGI, per germline. The CDR3 runs to 13 residues. Trimming took off 6 bases at V and 5 bases at J, with 14 bases between the two ends. The CDR3 bases are TGTGCCAGCAGGAAGGATCTTAAGGACGAGCAGTACTTC. This gives the protein CASRKDLKDEQYF.

As for this clonotype: A clone one base away is much larger, so this may be a read error. The chain carries TRBV5-4 and TRBJ1-1; no clear D gene. The germline V gene encodes CDR1 SGHNT and CDR2 YYREEE (reference sequence). The CDR3 runs to 14 residues. The CDR3 nucleotides read TGTGCCAGCAGCTTGGAGCCTCTATACACTAAAGCTTTCTTT. It specifies CASSLEPLYTKAFF.

The J gene is TRBJ2-5, the V gene TRBV5-1, with D perhaps matching TRBD2 (7 bases). Germline CDR1 is SGHRS and CDR2 is YFSETQ. The CDR3 contains 15 residues. V lost 4 bases and J 4 bases, leaving 17 bases between the germline ends. CDR3 protein: CASSPRGARVETQYF. In DNA form, the CDR3 reads TGCGCCAGCAGCCCCCGGGGGGCGAGGGTAGAGACCCAGTACTTC.

This clonotype has ten or more counts. The V call is TRBV11-2, the J call TRBJ1-2; tentative D call: TRBD1 (5 bases). Trimming took off 2 bases at V and 7 bases at J, with 14 bases between the two ends. The CDR3 has 14 residues. The germline gives CDR1 SGHAT, CDR2 FQNNGV. The CDR3 sequence is CASSLQAGVPGYTF. DNA for the CDR3: TGTGCCAGCAGCTTACAGGCGGGGGTTCCTGGCTACACCTTC. Supplemented by reference TRBV11-2 and TRBJ1-2, the full variable domain reads EAGVAQSPRYKIIEKRQSVAFWCNPISGHATLYWYQQILGQGPKLLIQFQNNGVVDDSQLPKDRFSAERLKGVDSTLKIQPAKLEDSAVYLCASSLQAGVPGYTFGSGTRLTVV.

This clonotype was detected only a few times. The conserved final phenylalanine or tryptophan is absent from the CDR3, which likely points to a read error. It is unclear where the CDR3 begins or ends on the DNA, so no DNA is shown, and the CDR3 is as TCRdb lists it. This chain connects TRBV5-5 to TRBJ2-5. CDR1 is SGHKS, CDR2 YYEKEE, per germline (reference sequence). Counting both end residues, the CDR3 totals 8 amino acids. CDR3 in amino acids: CASSSRTS.

This clonotype was seen repeatedly, ten times or more. This rearrangement joins TRBV4-2 to TRBJ2-7; 8 positions match TRBD2. CDR3 length: 15 amino acids. J lost 0 bases, V lost 0 bases, and 1 base had no gene match. CDR1 is LGHNA, CDR2 YNFKEQ, per germline. CDR3 sequence reads: CASSQDTSGSYEQYF. CDR3 nucleotide sequence: TGTGCCAGCAGCCAAGATACTAGCGGCTCCTACGAGCAGTACTTC.

The rearrangement uses TRBV2 and TRBJ1-5; D is unresolved. Deletions cut 5 bases from V and 7 bases from J, with 12 bases between. Germline assignment: CDR1 SNHLY and CDR2 FYNNEI. This CDR3 region has 13 residues. DNA of the CDR3: TGTGCCAGCAGTTACGGGTCGGGACAGCCCCAGCATTTT. Protein product: CASSYGSGQPQHF.

Concerning this clonotype: This clone may be a read error of a much larger clone one base away. As the CDR3 is not closed by the conserved phenylalanine or tryptophan, this likely results from a read error. The chain employs TRBV6-6 and TRBJ2-7; D gene ambiguous. This CDR3 is 13 amino acids long. CDR1 MNHNY and CDR2 SVGAGI come from the germline V gene (reference sequence). V shed 8 bases and J shed 1 base, with 12 bases lying between them. The CDR3 is CASGGDGSYEQYL. In nucleotides, the CDR3 is TGTGCCAGCGGCGGAGACGGGTCCTACGAGCAGTACCTC.

This clonotype was observed once. V gene TRBV2 combines with J gene TRBJ1-4; a possible D gene is TRBD1 (5 bases). The CDR3 runs to 14 residues. Germline CDR1 and CDR2: SNHLY and FYNNEI. Trimming took 6 bases from V and 5 from J, leaving 13 bases between them. In DNA, the CDR3 is TGTGCCAGCAGGAAGAGACAGCCAAATGAAAAACTGTTTTTT. Encoded protein: CASRKRQPNEKLFF.